A single sample gave rise to the 30 T cell receptor beta chains below, sequenced in a study of neurological immune-mediated disorders. MiXCR, run by TCRdb on the 5' RACE reads, gives a single entry per CDR3 protein. This repertoire shows just under 60,000 distinct CDR3 sequences, around 3.5% found once; its top ten account for 2.5% to 4%. Sequenced input: PBMCs. The receptors were gathered from a woman aged 25-40 years with multiple sclerosis.

This clonotype was picked up a small number of times. V is TRBV5-1 and J is TRBJ2-7; TRBD2 agrees at 8 bases. The CDR3 totals 16 residues. Trimming at V came to 0 bases and at J to 7 bases, leaving 12 bases not matched to a gene. Germline V gene data show CDR1 as SGHRS and CDR2 as YFSETQ. CDR3 nucleotides: TGCGCCAGCAGCTTGGCGGGAGGGACCCCATCTGGGGAGCAGTACTTC. It is translated as CASSLAGGTPSGEQYF.

There are many counts of this clonotype. The chain links TRBV19 to TRBJ1-4, with D unclear. The germline V and J ends were trimmed by 3 bases and 7 bases, with 12 bases remaining between them. This CDR3 spans 14 amino acids. Germline loops: CDR1 LNHDA, CDR2 SQIVND (reference sequence). The CDR3 region is CASSILPYGEKLFF. In DNA, the CDR3 is TGTGCCAGTAGTATCTTGCCGTACGGTGAAAAACTGTTTTTT.

On this clonotype: This could be a read error, since a much larger clone is one nucleotide away. The chain couples TRBV14 to TRBJ1-1; D is uncertain. This CDR3 is built from 12 residues. Germline V gene sequence: CDR1 SGHDN, CDR2 FVKESK. CDR3 sequence: CASNQDWGEAFF. CDR3 bases: TGTGCCAGCAACCAAGATTGGGGAGAAGCTTTCTTT. Full variable domain (remainder filled in from reference TRBV14 and TRBJ1-1): EAGVTQFPSHSVIEKGQTVTLRCDPISGHDNLYWYRRVMGKEIKFLLHFVKESKQDESGMPNNRFLAERTGGTYSTLKVQPAELEDSGVYFCASNQDWGEAFFGQGTRLTVV.

This clonotype was seen ten or more times. The chain uses TRBV15 and TRBJ2-3; maybe TRBD2 (5 bases). CDR1 is LNHNV and CDR2 is YYDKDF in the germline V gene (reference sequence). Deletions cut 0 bases from V and 6 bases from J, with 19 bases between. The CDR3 is 17 amino acids. Here the CDR3 reads CATSRDGGIGQTDTQYF. CDR3 in DNA: TGTGCCACCAGCAGAGATGGAGGTATAGGTCAGACGGATACGCAGTATTTT.

Ten or more counts support this clonotype. V gene TRBV5-6 combines with J gene TRBJ2-7; 7 bases line up with TRBD2. The CDR3 runs to 15 residues. Germline V lookup: CDR1 SGHDT, CDR2 YYEEEE. The junction had 6 bases not matched to a gene; V was cut back by 1 base and J by 2 bases. In DNA, the CDR3 is TGTGCCAGCAGCTTGTTGTCGGGGGGAACCTACGAGCAGTACTTC. It encodes CASSLLSGGTYEQYF. Based on the CDR3 plus reference TRBV5-6 and TRBJ2-7, the full variable domain is DAGVTQSPTHLIKTRGQQVTLRCSPKSGHDTVSWYQQALGQGPQFIFQYYEEEERQRGNFPDRFSGHQFPNYSSELNVNALLLGDSALYLCASSLLSGGTYEQYFGPGTRLTVT.

This clonotype was recorded many times. This chain connects TRBV12-3 or TRBV12-4 to TRBJ2-4; either TRBD1 or TRBD2 may fit D (5 bases each). CDR3 length: 13 residues. V was cut by 5 bases and J by 2 bases, with 7 bases left in between. The CDR3 loop reads CASSRGPKNIQYF. CDR3 sequence (DNA): TGTGCCAGCAGTCGGGGCCCCAAAAACATTCAGTACTTC.

This clonotype was seen many times. This chain links TRBV7-2 with TRBJ2-7; 7 bases map to TRBD1. The CDR3 consists of 17 residues. J lost 2 bases, V lost 1 base, and 11 bases had no gene match. Germline CDR1 reads SGHTA; CDR2 reads FQGNSA. DNA for the CDR3: TGTGCCAGCAGCTTAGTGGGTATTGGGACAGCCACCTACGAGCAGTACTTC. It codes for CASSLVGIGTATYEQYF.

This clonotype showed up many times. The rearrangement uses TRBV28 and TRBJ1-2; D is uncertain. Trimming took 1 base from V and 4 from J, leaving 22 bases between them. The CDR3 extends over 18 amino acids. Looked up from germline, CDR1 is MDHEN and CDR2 is SYDVKM. The CDR3 reads CASSLLAPMRTGRYGYTF. The CDR3 DNA sequence: TGTGCCAGCAGTTTATTGGCTCCTATGAGGACTGGGCGCTATGGCTACACCTTC.

This clonotype was counted many times. The chain employs TRBV2 and TRBJ1-1; D is possibly TRBD1 (5 bases). V shed 6 bases and J shed 2 bases, with 10 bases lying between them. Germline CDR1 and CDR2: SNHLY and FYNNEI. The CDR3 runs to 13 residues. The CDR3 DNA follows: TGTGCCAGCAGCAAGGGGACTAACACTGAAGCTTTCTTT. Translation gives CASSKGTNTEAFF.

There are many counts of this clonotype. The chain couples TRBV20-1 to TRBJ1-5; D might be TRBD1 (5 bases). The V end was cut by 3 bases, the J end by 0 bases, with 15 bases between. Per the germline V gene, CDR1 is DFQATT and CDR2 is SNEGSKA (reference sequence). The CDR3 is 16 amino acids. CDR3 in DNA: TGCAGTGCTAGGGTGGGGACGACGTATAGCAATCAGCCCCAGCATTTT. It specifies CSARVGTTYSNQPQHF.

This clonotype occurred many times. The chain employs TRBV20-1 and TRBJ2-1, with 8 nucleotides matching TRBD2. The ends lost 6 bases at V and 5 bases at J; junction bases unmatched: 9. Germline-derived CDR1 and CDR2 are DFQATT and SNEGSKA (reference sequence). The CDR3 has 14 amino acids. The CDR3 region has the DNA TGCAGTGCCAGAACCGGGACTAGTAACAATGAGCAGTTCTTC. Its translation is CSARTGTSNNEQFF.

The rearrangement links TRBV28 to TRBJ1-1; no clear D. The germline CDR1 and CDR2 sequences are MDHEN and SYDVKM. Trimming pared 5 bases from V and 1 base from J, leaving 11 bases between. The CDR3 length is 14 residues. The DNA for the CDR3 is TGTGCCAGCAGTCGCACCTCGGGGAACACTGAAGCTTTCTTT. It yields the protein CASSRTSGNTEAFF.

This clonotype was recorded a few times. The chain couples TRBV5-1 to TRBJ1-3; 9 bases fit TRBD1. Germline V gene sequence: CDR1 SGHRS, CDR2 YFSETQ. Trimming took 4 bases from V and 1 from J; bases not matched to a gene: 0. This CDR3 has 14 residues. The CDR3 sequence is CASSGTGSGNTIYF. CDR3 sequence (DNA): TGCGCCAGCAGCGGGACAGGGTCTGGAAACACCATATATTTT.

This clonotype was seen ten or more times. The chain recombines TRBV20-1 with TRBJ2-5, with 10 nucleotides matching TRBD2. The V gene's germline CDR1 is DFQATT and CDR2 SNEGSKA (reference sequence). After removal of 6 bases from V and 1 base from J, the junction contained 8 bases not matched to a gene. The CDR3 is made up of 15 amino acids. The CDR3 nucleotides are TGCAGTGCACAGAACCCTAGCGGGGGCCAAGAGACCCAGTACTTC. Amino acids: CSAQNPSGGQETQYF.

This clonotype was counted only a few times. One base away lies a much larger clone, so this may be a sequencing read error. The rearrangement links TRBV20-1 to TRBJ1-4; maybe TRBD1 (6 bases). The germline V gene has CDR1 DFQATT and CDR2 SNEGSKA (reference sequence). The CDR3 has 13 residues. CDR3 sequence (DNA): TGCAGTGCCCGGACAGCTTATAATGACAAACTGTTTTTT. It translates to CSARTAYNDKLFF.

This clonotype was seen ten or more times. The chain employs TRBV7-9 and TRBJ2-3; 9 positions agree with TRBD1. Germline V gene data show CDR1 as SEHNR and CDR2 as FQNEAQ (reference sequence). This CDR3 contains 14 residues. Losses at the gene ends were 6 bases for V and 3 bases for J; bases not matched to a gene: 4. The CDR3: CASSGQGLTDTQYF. Written as DNA, the CDR3 is TGTGCCAGCAGTGGACAGGGGTTAACAGATACGCAGTATTTT.

This clonotype has a count of ten or more. The V and J genes are TRBV29-1 and TRBJ2-2, with D uncertain. The length of the CDR3 is 11 residues. V dropped 4 bases and J dropped 6 bases, with 6 bases sitting between them. The germline CDR1 and CDR2 sequences are SQVTM and ANQGSEA. Written as DNA, the CDR3 is TGCAGCGTTGGGTCCCCCGGGGAGCTGTTTTTT. Translated, it gives CSVGSPGELFF.

This clonotype was detected many times. The genes are TRBV5-1 and TRBJ2-3; 7 positions agree with TRBD1. The CDR3 is 17 residues long. V dropped 4 bases and J dropped 0; count of bases not matched to a gene: 11. Germline assignment: CDR1 SGHRS and CDR2 YFSETQ. As DNA, the CDR3 is TGCGCCAGCAGCACCGGACAGGCTTTGACTAGCACAGATACGCAGTATTTT. This codes for CASSTGQALTSTDTQYF.

This clonotype was observed at least ten times. The rearrangement joins TRBV5-1 to TRBJ1-1; no reliable D call. The V gene's germline CDR1 is SGHRS and CDR2 YFSETQ. This CDR3 has 13 residues. V lost 2 bases to trimming and J lost 14 bases, with 19 bases between them. Here the CDR3 DNA reads TGCGCCAGCAGCTTCGCCCCGCTTCTTGACCCGTTCTTT. As protein: CASSFAPLLDPFF.

The sample holds many counts of this clonotype. The chain has TRBV7-2 and TRBJ2-7; 8 bases align to TRBD2. The CDR3 loop spans 15 amino acids. Germline V gene sequence: CDR1 SGHTA, CDR2 FQGNSA. V shed 3 bases and J 4 bases; nucleotides not matched to a gene: 8. The CDR3 loop is CASSFGSSGNYEQYF. In nucleotides, the CDR3 is TGTGCCAGCAGCTTCGGGAGTAGCGGGAATTACGAGCAGTACTTC. Using reference TRBV7-2 and TRBJ2-7 for the parts outside the CDR3, the full variable domain is GAGVSQSPSNKVTEKGKDVELRCDPISGHTALYWYRQSLGQGLEFLIYFQGNSAPDKSGLPSDRFSAERTGGSVSTLTIQRTQQEDSAVYLCASSFGSSGNYEQYFGPGTRLTVT.

In its sample, this clonotype was seen many times. The chain joins TRBV3-1 to TRBJ2-7, with 9 bases lining up with TRBD2. Germline trimming cut 5 bases from V and 6 bases from J; bases unmatched to any gene: 11. Germline V gene lookup returns CDR1 LGHDT and CDR2 YNNKEL (reference sequence). The CDR3 consists of 15 residues. CDR3 amino acids: CASSESAGGRAEQYF. In nucleotides, the CDR3 is TGTGCCAGCAGCGAATCGGCTGGCGGGAGGGCCGAGCAGTACTTC.

This clonotype was recorded many times. J is TRBJ2-7 and V is TRBV5-1; 10 bases align to TRBD2. The CDR3 spans 14 residues. Germline values: CDR1 SGHRS, CDR2 YFSETQ. V gave up 0 bases and J gave up 6 bases; unmatched junction bases: 3. Written as DNA, the CDR3 is TGCGCCAGCAGCTTGGGGCTAGCGGGAGTCGAGCAGTACTTC. Its translation: CASSLGLAGVEQYF.

This clonotype was recorded at least ten times. The chain recombines TRBV14 with TRBJ2-1, with D possibly TRBD2 on 6 matching bases. The length of the CDR3 is 14 residues. V dropped 3 bases and J dropped 7 bases, with 13 bases sitting between them. The germline gives CDR1 SGHDN, CDR2 FVKESK. The DNA of the CDR3 is TGTGCCAGCAGCCACCGGGGGATAAGGAATGAGCAGTTCTTC. Protein sequence: CASSHRGIRNEQFF.

This clonotype was picked up many times. An end of the junction differs from the germline gene, which may be a read error. The CDR3 DNA reads TGCGCCAGCAGCCAAGGGACAGGGAGTTCACCCCTCAACTTT. This translates into CASSQGTGSSPLNF. The V call is TRBV4-1, the J call TRBJ1-6; 8 bases agree with TRBD1. Germline V gene sequence: CDR1 MGHRA, CDR2 YSYEKL. The CDR3 has 14 residues.

V gene TRBV5-1 combines with J gene TRBJ2-1; 8 bases match TRBD2. Germline CDR1 SGHRS, CDR2 YFSETQ. This CDR3 has 16 amino acids. The trim removed 4 bases at V and 6 bases at J, leaving 12 bases unmatched. Written as DNA, the CDR3 is TGCGCCAGCAGCCCTAGAGGCGGGGGGCCTGTCAATGAGCAGTTCTTC. It encodes CASSPRGGGPVNEQFF.

Many counts were recorded for this clonotype. Written as DNA, the CDR3 is TGCGCCAGCAGCCAAGATTTCGGGGTTCAGCCCCAGCATTTT. This sequence encodes CASSQDFGVQPQHF. The rearrangement uses TRBV4-1 and TRBJ1-5; D gene uncertain. V dropped 0 bases and J dropped 6 bases, with 9 bases sitting between them. This CDR3 contains 14 residues. The germline V gene encodes CDR1 MGHRA and CDR2 YSYEKL.

The sample holds many counts of this clonotype. The gene calls are TRBV6-5 and TRBJ2-2; D remains unclear. The CDR3 has 12 amino acids. V lost 6 bases to trimming and J lost 2 bases, with 4 bases between them. Germline V CDR1 and CDR2: MNHEY, SVGAGI. CDR3 DNA: TGTGCCAGCAGCCGAAACACCGGGGAGCTGTTTTTT. Translating it yields CASSRNTGELFF.

The chain uses TRBV13 and TRBJ2-7; 7 positions match TRBD2. With 1 base clipped from V and 4 bases from J, the junction kept 7 bases outside the gene matches. Germline loops: CDR1 PRHDT, CDR2 FYEKMQ (reference sequence). This CDR3 has 15 amino acids. CDR3 bases: TGTGCCAGCAGCTTAGAGGCGGGAGATGGGTACGAGCAGTACTTC. Translated: CASSLEAGDGYEQYF.

In its sample, this clonotype was seen many times. The genes are TRBV27 and TRBJ2-7; TRBD2 might be the D (6 bases). Trimming pared 5 bases from V and 3 bases from J, leaving 14 bases between. CDR3 length equals 14 residues. Germline assignment: CDR1 MNHEY and CDR2 SMNVEV (reference sequence). CDR3 region: CASSTRGRIYEQYF. CDR3 bases: TGTGCCAGCAGTACCCGGGGGAGGATCTACGAGCAGTACTTC.

V usage is TRBV20-1 and J usage is TRBJ2-1; possible D gene TRBD1, 5 bases. Deletions cut 0 bases from V and 10 bases from J, with 16 bases between. Germline V lookup: CDR1 DFQATT, CDR2 SNEGSKA (reference sequence). The CDR3 runs to 14 residues. The CDR3 DNA is TGCAGTGCTAGAGATTGGTCCAGGGAAAAGGAGCAGTTCTTC. Its translation is CSARDWSREKEQFF.